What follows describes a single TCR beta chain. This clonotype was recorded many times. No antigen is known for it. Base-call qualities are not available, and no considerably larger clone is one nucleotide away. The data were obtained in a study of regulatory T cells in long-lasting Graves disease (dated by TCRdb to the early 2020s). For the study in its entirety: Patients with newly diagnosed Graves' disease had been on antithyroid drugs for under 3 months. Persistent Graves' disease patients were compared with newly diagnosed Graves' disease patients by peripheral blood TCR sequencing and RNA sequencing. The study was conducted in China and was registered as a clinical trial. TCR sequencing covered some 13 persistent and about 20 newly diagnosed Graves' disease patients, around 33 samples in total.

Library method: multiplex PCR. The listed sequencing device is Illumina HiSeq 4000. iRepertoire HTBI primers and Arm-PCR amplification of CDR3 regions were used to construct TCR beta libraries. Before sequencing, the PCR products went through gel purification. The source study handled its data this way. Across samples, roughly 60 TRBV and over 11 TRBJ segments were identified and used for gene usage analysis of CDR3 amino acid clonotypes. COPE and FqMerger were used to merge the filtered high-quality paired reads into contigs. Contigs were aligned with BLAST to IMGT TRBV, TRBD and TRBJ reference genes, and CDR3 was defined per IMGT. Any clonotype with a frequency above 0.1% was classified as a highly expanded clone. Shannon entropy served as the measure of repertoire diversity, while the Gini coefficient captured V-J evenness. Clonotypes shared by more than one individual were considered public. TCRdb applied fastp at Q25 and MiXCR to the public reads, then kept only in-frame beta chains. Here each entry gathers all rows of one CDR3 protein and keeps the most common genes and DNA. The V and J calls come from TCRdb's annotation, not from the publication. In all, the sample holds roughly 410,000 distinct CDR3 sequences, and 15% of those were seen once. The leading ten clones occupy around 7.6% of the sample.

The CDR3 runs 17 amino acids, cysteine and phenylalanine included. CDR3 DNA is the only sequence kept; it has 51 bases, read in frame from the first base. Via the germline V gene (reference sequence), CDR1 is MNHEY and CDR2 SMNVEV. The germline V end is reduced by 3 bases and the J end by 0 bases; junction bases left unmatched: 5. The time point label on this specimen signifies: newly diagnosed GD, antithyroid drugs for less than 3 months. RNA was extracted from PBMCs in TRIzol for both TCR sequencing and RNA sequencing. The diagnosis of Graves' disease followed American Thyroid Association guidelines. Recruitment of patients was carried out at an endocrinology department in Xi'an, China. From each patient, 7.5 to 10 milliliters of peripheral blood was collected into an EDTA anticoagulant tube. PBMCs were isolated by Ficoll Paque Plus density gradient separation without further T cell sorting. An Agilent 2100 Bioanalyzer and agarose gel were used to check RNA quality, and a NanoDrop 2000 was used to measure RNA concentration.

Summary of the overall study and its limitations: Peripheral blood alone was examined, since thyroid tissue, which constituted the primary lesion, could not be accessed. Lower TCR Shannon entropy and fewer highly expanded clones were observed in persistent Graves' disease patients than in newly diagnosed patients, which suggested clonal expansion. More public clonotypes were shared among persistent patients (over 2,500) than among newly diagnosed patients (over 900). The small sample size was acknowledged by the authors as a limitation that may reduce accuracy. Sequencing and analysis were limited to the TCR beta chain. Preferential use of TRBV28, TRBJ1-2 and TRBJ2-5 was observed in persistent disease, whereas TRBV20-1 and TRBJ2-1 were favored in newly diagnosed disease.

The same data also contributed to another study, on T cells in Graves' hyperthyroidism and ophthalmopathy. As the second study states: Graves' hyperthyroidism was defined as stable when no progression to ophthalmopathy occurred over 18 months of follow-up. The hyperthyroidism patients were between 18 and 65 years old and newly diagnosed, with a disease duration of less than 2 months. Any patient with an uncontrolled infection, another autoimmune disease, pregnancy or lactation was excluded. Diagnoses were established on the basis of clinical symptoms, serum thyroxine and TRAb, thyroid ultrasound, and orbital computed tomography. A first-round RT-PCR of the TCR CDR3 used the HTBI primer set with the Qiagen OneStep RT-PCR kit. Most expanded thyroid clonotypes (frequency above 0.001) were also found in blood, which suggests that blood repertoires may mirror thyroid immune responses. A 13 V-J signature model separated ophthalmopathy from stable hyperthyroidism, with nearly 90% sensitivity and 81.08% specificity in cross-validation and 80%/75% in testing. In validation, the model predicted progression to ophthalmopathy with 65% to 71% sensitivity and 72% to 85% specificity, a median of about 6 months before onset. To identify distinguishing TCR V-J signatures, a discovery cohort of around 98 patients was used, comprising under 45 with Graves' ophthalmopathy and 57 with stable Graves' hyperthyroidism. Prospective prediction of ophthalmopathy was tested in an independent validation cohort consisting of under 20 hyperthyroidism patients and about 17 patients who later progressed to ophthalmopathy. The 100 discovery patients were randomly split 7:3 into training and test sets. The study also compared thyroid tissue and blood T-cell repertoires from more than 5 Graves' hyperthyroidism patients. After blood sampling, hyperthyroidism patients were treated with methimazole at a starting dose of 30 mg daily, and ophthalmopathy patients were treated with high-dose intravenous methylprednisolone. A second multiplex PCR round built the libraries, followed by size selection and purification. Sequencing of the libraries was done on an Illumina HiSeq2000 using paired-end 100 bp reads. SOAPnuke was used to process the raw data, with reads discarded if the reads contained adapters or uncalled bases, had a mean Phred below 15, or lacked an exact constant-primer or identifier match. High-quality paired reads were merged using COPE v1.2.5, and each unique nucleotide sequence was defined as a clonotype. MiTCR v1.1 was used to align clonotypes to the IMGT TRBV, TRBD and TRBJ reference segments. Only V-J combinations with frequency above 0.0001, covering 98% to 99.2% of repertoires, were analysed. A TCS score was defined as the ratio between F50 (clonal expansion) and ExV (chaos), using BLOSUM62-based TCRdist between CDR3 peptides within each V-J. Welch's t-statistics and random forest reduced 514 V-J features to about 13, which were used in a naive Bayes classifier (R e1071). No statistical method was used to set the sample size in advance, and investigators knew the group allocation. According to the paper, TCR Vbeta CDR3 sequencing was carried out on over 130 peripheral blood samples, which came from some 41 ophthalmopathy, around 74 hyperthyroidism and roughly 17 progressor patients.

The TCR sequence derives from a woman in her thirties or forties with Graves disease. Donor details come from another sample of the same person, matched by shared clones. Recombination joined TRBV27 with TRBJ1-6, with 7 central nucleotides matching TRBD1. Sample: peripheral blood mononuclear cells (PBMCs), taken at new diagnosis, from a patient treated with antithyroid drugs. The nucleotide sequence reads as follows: TGTGCCAGCAGTTTCGGACAGGCTCTCTCCTATAATTCACCCCTCCACTTT. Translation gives CASSFGQALSYNSPLHF.